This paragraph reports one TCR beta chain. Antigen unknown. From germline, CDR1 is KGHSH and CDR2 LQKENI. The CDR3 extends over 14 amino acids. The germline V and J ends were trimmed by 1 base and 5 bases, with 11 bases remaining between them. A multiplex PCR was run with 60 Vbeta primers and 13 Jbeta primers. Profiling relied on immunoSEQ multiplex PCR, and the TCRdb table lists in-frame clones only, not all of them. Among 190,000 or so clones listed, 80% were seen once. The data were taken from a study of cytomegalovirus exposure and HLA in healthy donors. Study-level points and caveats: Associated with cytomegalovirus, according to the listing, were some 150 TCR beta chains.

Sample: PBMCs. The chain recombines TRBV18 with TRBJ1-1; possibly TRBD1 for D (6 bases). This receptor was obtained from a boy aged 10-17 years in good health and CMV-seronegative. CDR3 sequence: CASSPQEGGTEAFF. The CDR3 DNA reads TGTGCCAGCTCACCACAGGAGGGGGGGACTGAAGCTTTCTTT.